Listed below are T cell receptor beta chains from one sample, sequenced in a study of T cell repertoires in aging, cancer and after chemotherapy. TCRdb analysed the multiplex PCR reads with MiXCR anew, one entry per CDR3 protein. The sample lists 2,000 to 2,500 distinct CDR3 sequences, 24% occurring once. Sequences were obtained from blood. These receptors were collected from a human donor with a solid tumor. The CDR3 runs from the conserved cysteine through the conserved F or W.

J gene	CDR3 length	V gene	CDR3 protein
TRBJ2-7	21	TRBV6-4	CASSLQVTFQTPEPNSYEQYF
TRBJ2-1	15	TRBV30	CAWRRTGGLYNEQFF
TRBJ1-5	17	TRBV5-5	CASSSRSNPSSNQPQHF
TRBJ2-7	13	TRBV6-2/TRBV6-3	CASRLDRAHEQYF
TRBJ1-6	16	TRBV19	CASSIDLWRRNSPLHF
TRBJ2-1	13	TRBV12-3/TRBV12-4	CASSLAPPVAQFF
TRBJ1-2	17	TRBV28	CASSGSGGQGYVYGYTF
TRBJ1-5	15	TRBV6-5	CASRKQGPSNQPQHF
TRBJ2-3	16	TRBV4-2	CASSQVRGASTDTQYF
TRBJ1-5	15	TRBV29-1	CSARTGVNSNQPQHF
TRBJ2-6	16	TRBV3-1	CASSQGFGSGANVLTF
TRBJ2-5	15	TRBV12-3/TRBV12-4	CASSDADRGQETQYF
TRBJ1-1	14	TRBV20-1	CSVPLGELNTEAFF
TRBJ2-5	14	TRBV7-9	CASSSDGFQETQYF
TRBJ1-3	15	TRBV7-9	CASSFLDTRGNTIYF
TRBJ2-1	13	TRBV18	CASSPGRWNEQFF
TRBJ2-6	16	TRBV6-5	CASSFSRRSGANVLTF
TRBJ2-3	13	TRBV19	CASSIKGYDTQYF
TRBJ2-3	18	TRBV19	CASSISGQTGVYVDTQYF
TRBJ1-1	13	TRBV19	CASSIRAAYEAFF
TRBJ2-5	14	TRBV7-6	CASSRGGPEETQYF
TRBJ2-3	20	TRBV4-1	CASSQPGLAGGPGGPDTQYF
TRBJ2-3	17	TRBV20-1	CSAHRPLRSGSTDTQYF
TRBJ2-1	16	TRBV27	CASTSSARGSLNEQFF
TRBJ2-2	15	TRBV28	CAISATGGFTGELFF
TRBJ2-2	18	TRBV15	CATSSPPPDRINTGELFF
TRBJ2-3	15	TRBV20-1	CSAETSGRAPDTQYF
TRBJ2-2	18	TRBV28	CASSAGLAGWLNTGELFF
TRBJ1-2	16	TRBV29-1	CSVEGGTGRSVYGYTF
TRBJ1-2	15	TRBV27	CASSQSRSIHYGYTF
TRBJ1-3	15	TRBV6-1	CASRRPGGAGNTIYF
TRBJ2-4	14	TRBV20-1	CSAGQGLAKNIQYF
TRBJ2-7	14	TRBV6-2/TRBV6-3	CASSYSGTNYEQYF
TRBJ1-2	17	TRBV6-5	CASRSRDLPPTNYGYTF
TRBJ1-2	14	TRBV6-1	CASSLRLANYGYTF
TRBJ1-4	15	TRBV6-1	CATGTGGQGNEKLFF
TRBJ1-1	15	TRBV4-1	CASSQVTGRYTEAFF
TRBJ1-1	16	TRBV7-9	CASSPRGTGVNTEAFF
TRBJ1-1	14	TRBV27	CASSANQMNTEAFF
TRBJ1-4	15	TRBV5-1	CASSPRTPQSEKLFF
TRBJ2-7	13	TRBV19	CASRGQEFYEQYF
TRBJ1-3	14	TRBV27	CASSPLVFGNTIYF
TRBJ2-7	13	TRBV6-5	CAISEGLGQGKYF
TRBJ2-7	13	TRBV5-1	CASGRGGAYEQYF
TRBJ1-2	14	TRBV5-4	CASSLRGTAYGYTF
TRBJ2-1	13	TRBV18	CASSPGPHNEQFF
TRBJ2-1	17	TRBV7-2	CASRPHPTSGRNNEQFF
TRBJ2-3	17	TRBV10-3	CAISVKPRGEDTDTQYF
TRBJ2-3	17	TRBV15	CATSRDPGGWNTDTQYF
TRBJ2-5	17	TRBV5-1	CASSSSPLAGATETQYF
TRBJ1-6	16	TRBV5-4	CASSLGTGEPNSPLHF
TRBJ1-2	13	TRBV12-3/TRBV12-4	CASRTGQTYGYTF
TRBJ2-5	18	TRBV27	CASSFGPGQGIGQETQYF
TRBJ2-1	18	TRBV7-2	CASSLGGGFFGAGNEQFF
TRBJ2-5	18	TRBV19	CASSPQWAGGPEQETQYF
TRBJ1-5	15	TRBV6-8	CASSYSGTGNQPQHF
TRBJ2-7	17	TRBV19	CASSIRTSGGAPHEQYF